What follows are 32 T cell receptor beta chains derived from one specimen sequenced in a study of T cells in Graves' hyperthyroidism and ophthalmopathy. RNA transcripts gave rise to amplified TCR beta CDR3 regions. First-round RT-PCR targeting the TCR CDR3 was performed with the HTBI primer set. One entry per CDR3 protein results from TCRdb running MiXCR on the multiplex PCR reads. The data show 700,000 to 950,000 distinct CDR3 sequences, about 35% seen once. The specimen sequenced was blood. The source of these receptors is a woman between 35 and 50 years old with Graves' hyperthyroidism.

This clonotype turned up a few times. V and J are TRBV10-3 and TRBJ2-7; D possibly corresponds to TRBD2 (5 bases). This CDR3 contains 14 residues. The germline V and J ends were trimmed by 10 bases and 3 bases, with 19 bases remaining between them. Germline V CDR1 and CDR2: ENHRY, SYGVKD. CDR3 DNA sequence: TGTGCCAGCCACCGGGATGGTCTTCTCTACGAGCAGTACTTC. Its translation: CASHRDGLLYEQYF.

This rearrangement joins TRBV4-1 to TRBJ2-7; no reliable D call. Trimming left V 4 bases short and J 0 bases short, with 13 bases between. CDR1 and CDR2 from the germline V gene are MGHRA and YSYEKL. The CDR3 has 15 residues. The CDR3 here is CASSRAKGLSYEQYF. DNA for the CDR3: TGCGCCAGCAGCCGTGCCAAGGGCCTCTCCTACGAGCAGTACTTC.

This CDR3 is CAISYGSLNYGYTF. CDR3 bases: TGTGCCATCAGTTACGGCTCGCTTAACTATGGCTACACCTTC. The genes are TRBV10-3 and TRBJ1-2, with no clear D. Germline V gives CDR1 ENHRY, CDR2 SYGVKD. The CDR3 consists of 14 residues. Trimming took off 5 bases at V and 1 base at J, with 11 bases between the two ends.

In its sample, this clonotype was seen many times. The rearrangement joins TRBV12-3 or TRBV12-4 to TRBJ1-1; possible D gene TRBD1, 5 bases. V gave up 5 bases and J gave up 1 base, with 11 bases separating them. CDR3 length: 14 amino acids. The CDR3 spells CASSPQGSNTEAFF. CDR3 DNA: TGTGCCAGCAGTCCCCAGGGCTCGAACACTGAAGCTTTCTTT.

The J gene is TRBJ1-4, the V gene TRBV10-3; TRBD1 aligns across 8 bases. The CDR3 is 15 amino acids. Germline V gives CDR1 ENHRY, CDR2 SYGVKD. Germline trimming cut 0 bases from V and 8 bases from J; bases unmatched to any gene: 5. The CDR3: CAISESRTGREKLFF. CDR3 coding DNA: TGTGCCATCAGTGAGTCCCGGACAGGGAGGGAAAAACTGTTTTTT.

The gene calls are TRBV3-1 and TRBJ2-7, with D tentatively TRBD2 (6 bases). Trimming stripped 2 bases from V and 5 bases from J, with 13 bases between. Germline CDR1 and CDR2: LGHDT and YNNKEL (reference sequence). This CDR3 has 14 residues. As DNA, the CDR3 is TGTGCCAGCAGCCAAATTGGAGGGGTAAACGAGCAGTACTTC. Its translation: CASSQIGGVNEQYF.

Worth noting for this clonotype: This may arise from a read error, as a much more abundant clone is one base away. The V and J genes are TRBV9 and TRBJ2-7; D is possibly TRBD2 (5 bases). This CDR3 comprises 15 residues. Germline V gene lookup returns CDR1 SGDLS and CDR2 YYNGEE. CDR3 in amino acids: CGSSVAPDGTYEQYF. In DNA, the CDR3 is TGTGGCAGCAGCGTAGCTCCCGACGGGACCTACGAGCAGTACTTC.

The count of this clonotype is one. This may come from a read error, since a much larger clone is one base off. The chain is built from TRBV6-1 and TRBJ2-7; 9 bases map to TRBD1. Germline V CDR1 and CDR2: MNHNS, SASEGT. Trimming removed 6 bases from V and 0 bases from J; junction bases left unmatched: 3. This CDR3 has 14 amino acids. In DNA, the CDR3 is TGTGCCAGCAGACCGACAGGGGGCTCCTACGAGCAGTACTTC. Translated, it gives CASRPTGGSYEQYF.

The chain recombines TRBV20-1 with TRBJ2-5; D might be TRBD1 or TRBD2, each matching 5 bases. From germline, CDR1 is DFQATT and CDR2 SNEGSKA (reference sequence). CDR3 length: 18 residues. The V and J ends lost 6 bases and 2 bases respectively, with 28 bases between them. The DNA for the CDR3 is TGCAGTGCGCTCTCGGGTGAGGGGCTAGCTCTAAATCAAGAGACCCAGTACTTC. Translating it yields CSALSGEGLALNQETQYF.

This clonotype was detected many times. V is TRBV5-8 and J is TRBJ2-7; TRBD1 matches at 7 bases. CDR1 is SGHTS and CDR2 is YDEGEE in the germline V gene. J gave up 1 base and V 4 bases, and 5 bases lay outside the gene matches. The CDR3 length is 14 residues. The CDR3 nucleotides read TGTGCCAGCAGCCCACGGGGACAGTCCTACGAGCAGTACTTC. Translation: CASSPRGQSYEQYF.

The V call is TRBV6-5, the J call TRBJ1-1, with a possible D match to TRBD1 (6 bases). V lost 6 bases and J 0 bases, leaving 11 bases between the germline ends. The CDR3 length is 14 residues. CDR1 is MNHEY, CDR2 SVGAGI, per germline. The DNA for the CDR3 is TGTGCCAGCAGGCTAGACAGGTTGAACACTGAAGCTTTCTTT. It encodes CASRLDRLNTEAFF.

This clonotype has a count of ten or more. The rearrangement joins TRBV7-9 to TRBJ1-1; TRBD1 is a possible D gene (6 bases). The CDR3 is made up of 13 amino acids. V was trimmed by 4 bases and J by 8 bases, leaving 14 bases between them. Germline V gives CDR1 SEHNR, CDR2 FQNEAQ (reference sequence). The CDR3 spells CASSSTSGEEAFF. Written as DNA, the CDR3 is TGTGCCAGCAGCTCCACCTCAGGGGAAGAAGCTTTCTTT. Combining the CDR3 with reference TRBV7-9 and TRBJ1-1 gives the whole variable domain DTGVSQNPRHKITKRGQNVTFRCDPISEHNRLYWYRQTLGQGPEFLTYFQNEAQLEKSRLLSDRFSAERPKGSFSTLEIQRTEQGDSAMYLCASSSTSGEEAFFGQGTRLTVV.

A single count supports this clonotype. The V and J genes are TRBV6-5 and TRBJ2-7, with TRBD2 matching over 8 bases. Unmatched junction bases numbered 11, after V lost 5 bases and J lost 2 bases. This CDR3 contains 16 residues. From germline, CDR1 is MNHEY and CDR2 SVGAGI. The CDR3 here is CASSRSEVAGTYEQYF. The DNA for the CDR3 is TGTGCCAGCAGTCGAAGCGAGGTAGCGGGGACCTACGAGCAGTACTTC.

This clonotype was seen only a few times. It is unclear where the CDR3 begins or ends on the DNA, so no DNA is shown, and the CDR3 is as TCRdb lists it. The chain combines TRBV12-3 or TRBV12-4 with TRBJ2-2. Counting both end residues, the CDR3 totals 13 amino acids. CDR3 in amino acids: CASSFLETGELFF.

The table lists this clonotype with many counts. The chain carries TRBV20-1 and TRBJ2-5, with a possible D match to TRBD2 (5 bases). The CDR3 is 11 residues long. Germline V gene data show CDR1 as DFQATT and CDR2 as SNEGSKA (reference sequence). Trimming shortened V by 4 bases and J by 5 bases, and 8 bases separated the two germline ends. The CDR3 reads CSAMREETQYF. In nucleotides, the CDR3 is TGCAGTGCTATGAGGGAGGAGACCCAGTACTTC.

This clonotype came up many times. V gene TRBV15 combines with J gene TRBJ2-7, with D tentatively TRBD1 (6 bases). Between the trimmed V and J ends, which lost 1 base and 7 bases, there was a span of 17 bases. CDR3 size: 15 residues. Germline V gene lookup returns CDR1 LNHNV and CDR2 YYDKDF (reference sequence). The CDR3 is CATSRGGTGIGEQYF. CDR3 sequence (DNA): TGTGCCACCAGCAGAGGGGGAACAGGGATAGGGGAGCAGTACTTC.

The chain links TRBV4-2 to TRBJ2-5; TRBD2 agrees at 15 bases. The germline gives CDR1 LGHNA, CDR2 YNFKEQ. This CDR3 is built from 19 residues. Germline trimming cut 1 base from V and 5 bases from J; bases unmatched to any gene: 11. The CDR3 DNA follows: TGTGCCAGCAGCCAAGGGGGTCCGGGACTAGCGGGAGGAATGGAGACCCAGTACTTC. This gives the protein CASSQGGPGLAGGMETQYF.

V usage is TRBV12-3 or TRBV12-4 and J usage is TRBJ2-5; no firm D call. The CDR3 has 12 amino acids. V was cut by 4 bases and J by 9 bases, with 12 bases left in between. The CDR3 sequence is CASSSPHKSQYF. CDR3 nucleotides: TGTGCCAGCAGTTCCCCTCATAAATCCCAGTACTTC.

The V gene is TRBV19, the J gene TRBJ1-1; 9 nucleotides align to TRBD1. This CDR3 is built from 13 residues. Germline CDR1 LNHDA, CDR2 SQIVND (reference sequence). Trimming cost V 5 bases and J 8 bases; bases outside gene matches: 6. Here the CDR3 reads CASSLTGGMEAFF. CDR3 sequence (DNA): TGTGCCAGTAGTCTAACAGGGGGCATGGAAGCTTTCTTT.

The chain uses TRBV7-2 and TRBJ1-2; 7 bases agree with TRBD1. The CDR3 consists of 16 residues. Germline-derived CDR1 and CDR2 are SGHTA and FQGNSA. Trimming took 6 bases from V and 4 from J; bases not matched to a gene: 14. The CDR3 is CASSLEGAGGLYGYTF. The CDR3, as DNA: TGTGCCAGCAGTCTAGAAGGGGCAGGGGGACTCTATGGCTACACCTTC.

The genes are TRBV7-8 and TRBJ1-2; possible D gene TRBD1, 5 bases. The germline V gene encodes CDR1 SGHVS and CDR2 FQNEAQ. The V and J ends lost 2 bases and 5 bases respectively, with 9 bases between them. This CDR3 is built from 13 residues. For the CDR3, the DNA is TGTGCCAGCAGCTTAAGGGCAGGGTATGGCTACACCTTC. Protein: CASSLRAGYGYTF.

This clonotype has ten or more counts. The rearrangement links TRBV15 to TRBJ2-5; TRBD2 matches 7 bases. This CDR3 is 13 amino acids long. From germline, CDR1 is LNHNV and CDR2 YYDKDF (reference sequence). V lost 5 bases and J lost 2; bases outside the gene matches: 2. CDR3 in amino acids: CATSGGLQETQYF. CDR3 nucleotide sequence: TGTGCCACCAGCGGGGGACTACAAGAGACCCAGTACTTC.

In the case of this clonotype: An end of the junction does not agree with germline; a read error may underlie this. The chain joins TRBV19 to TRBJ1-1, with D possibly TRBD1 on 6 matching bases. Germline CDR1 reads LNHDA; CDR2 reads SQIVND (reference sequence). The CDR3 consists of 14 residues. The CDR3 DNA reads TGTGCCAGCAGTATCCAGGGGACGAGTAGAACGGCTTTCTTT. Amino acid sequence: CASSIQGTSRTAFF.

This clonotype was observed a handful of times. The chain couples TRBV6-6 to TRBJ1-5, with unresolved D. The CDR3 consists of 14 residues. Germline-derived CDR1 and CDR2 are MNHNY and SVGAGI (reference sequence). V gave up 0 bases and J gave up 5 bases, with 8 bases separating them. CDR3 sequence reads: CASSYSRRDQPQHF. In DNA form, the CDR3 reads TGTGCCAGCAGTTACTCCAGGAGAGATCAGCCCCAGCATTTT.

This clonotype was counted many times. V and J are TRBV6-5 and TRBJ2-2; D uncertain. Trimming left V 6 bases short and J 7 bases short, with 6 bases between. The CDR3 spans 11 residues. The V gene's germline CDR1 is MNHEY and CDR2 SVGAGI. CDR3 nucleotides: TGTGCCAGCAGGAGCCACGGGGAGCTGTTTTTT. It translates to CASRSHGELFF.

This clonotype has more than one count but fewer than ten. This rearrangement joins TRBV20-1 to TRBJ1-1; D is unclear. V was clipped by 4 bases and J by 1 base, with 13 bases between them. Germline CDR1 and CDR2: DFQATT and SNEGSKA (reference sequence). CDR3 length equals 14 residues. CDR3 sequence reads: CSANLDSGNTEAFF. The CDR3 DNA reads TGCAGTGCTAACCTGGACTCGGGGAACACTGAAGCTTTCTTT.

This clonotype has at least ten counts. The chain has TRBV5-1 and TRBJ2-6; perhaps TRBD1 as D (5 bases). V lost 3 bases and J lost 6, with 13 bases in between. CDR3 length: 15 residues. Germline-derived CDR1 and CDR2 are SGHRS and YFSETQ. The CDR3 loop reads CASSWQGIEANVLTF. The CDR3 DNA follows: TGCGCCAGCAGCTGGCAGGGTATCGAGGCCAACGTCCTGACTTTC. The whole variable domain, filled in from reference TRBV5-1 and TRBJ2-6, reads KAGVTQTPRYLIKTRGQQVTLSCSPISGHRSVSWYQQTPGQGLQFLFEYFSETQRNKGNFPGRFSGRQFSNSRSEMNVSTLELGDSALYLCASSWQGIEANVLTFGAGSRLTVL.

V is TRBV2 and J is TRBJ1-5; D not certain. The V gene's germline CDR1 is SNHLY and CDR2 FYNNEI. V lost 6 bases, J lost 0 bases, and 9 bases lay in between. This CDR3 spans 14 amino acids. The DNA of the CDR3 is TGTGCCAGCAGGTTTTTGTCTAGCAATCAGCCCCAGCATTTT. Residues: CASRFLSSNQPQHF. Looking up the rest from reference TRBV2 and TRBJ1-5 gives the full variable domain: EPEVTQTPSHQVTQMGQEVILRCVPISNHLYFYWYRQILGQKVEFLVSFYNNEISEKSEIFDDQFSVERPDGSNFTLKIRSTKLEDSAMYFCASRFLSSNQPQHFGDGTRLSIL.

The rearrangement links TRBV2 to TRBJ1-1; TRBD1 matches 7 bases. The CDR3 runs 14 residues. V trimming: 11 bases; J trimming: 0 bases; junction bases outside the gene matches: 9. CDR1 and CDR2 (germline): SNHLY, FYNNEI. CDR3 in amino acids: CAAAGTDMNTEAFF. The CDR3 bases are TGTGCCGCAGCCGGGACAGACATGAACACTGAAGCTTTCTTT.

This clonotype appeared many times. The chain has TRBV29-1 and TRBJ2-7; the D gene is possibly TRBD1 (6 bases). The CDR3 totals 13 residues. V lost 6 bases, J lost 2 bases, and 14 bases lay in between. Germline values: CDR1 SQVTM, CDR2 ANQGSEA. The CDR3 DNA reads as TGCAGCGTCGAGGACAGCGCTACCTACGAGCAGTACTTC. Its translation is CSVEDSATYEQYF.

This clonotype was counted at least ten times. The rearrangement joins TRBV7-2 to TRBJ1-6; weak D call: TRBD1 (6 bases). V was trimmed by 7 bases and J by 7 bases, leaving 14 bases between them. Looked up from germline, CDR1 is SGHTA and CDR2 is FQGNSA. The CDR3 totals 14 residues. The CDR3 nucleotides read TGTGCCAGCACCCCTGGACAGCTCAATTCACCCCTCCACTTT. Protein product: CASTPGQLNSPLHF.

This clonotype came up once. The V call is TRBV19, the J call TRBJ1-2, with 8 bases matching TRBD1. With 4 bases clipped from V and 4 bases from J, the junction kept 17 bases outside the gene matches. The germline CDR1 and CDR2 sequences are LNHDA and SQIVND (reference sequence). The CDR3 sequence is 18 residues long. This CDR3 is CASSREPPGQGTGYGYTF. The CDR3 nucleotides are TGTGCCAGTAGTAGAGAACCACCCGGACAGGGAACCGGCTATGGCTACACCTTC.